The 12 T cell receptor beta chains listed next were all sequenced from one sample in a study of regulatory T cells in long-lasting Graves disease. The time point: newly diagnosed GD, antithyroid drugs for less than 3 months. Making the TCR library involved RNA that had been extracted from PBMCs. Both iRepertoire HTBI primers and Arm-PCR of CDR3 regions were used to build the TCR beta libraries. One entry per CDR3 protein results from TCRdb running MiXCR on the multiplex PCR reads. The data contain 250,000 to 400,000 distinct CDR3 sequences, 18% of them singletons. Sequencing used peripheral blood mononuclear cells (PBMCs), obtained at new diagnosis, from a patient treated with antithyroid drugs. The receptor source for this set is a female donor with Graves disease.

The DNA for the CDR3 is TGTGCCAGTAAGATATCGGCGGGTAACACCGGGGAGCTGTTTTTT. Translating gives CASKISAGNTGELFF. The chain carries TRBV19 and TRBJ2-2; perhaps TRBD2 as D (5 bases). The V gene's germline CDR1 is LNHDA and CDR2 SQIVND (reference sequence). Trimming shortened V by 7 bases and J by 2 bases, and 14 bases separated the two germline ends. This CDR3 is built from 15 residues.

This clonotype was found many times. The chain employs TRBV3-1 and TRBJ2-1; D not certain. This CDR3 is 11 amino acids long. Germline V lookup: CDR1 LGHDT, CDR2 YNNKEL (reference sequence). V was cut by 2 bases and J by 9 bases, with 5 bases left in between. CDR3 protein: CASSQLLEQFF. Written as DNA, the CDR3 is TGTGCCAGCAGCCAACTACTTGAGCAGTTCTTC.

Remarks on this clonotype: Because the CDR3 is missing its conserved closing phenylalanine or tryptophan, this is likely a read error. The gene calls are TRBV6-5 and TRBJ2-1; TRBD2 aligns across 8 bases. The CDR3 loop spans 16 amino acids. Germline loops: CDR1 MNHEY, CDR2 SVGAGI. V lost 0 bases, J lost 3 bases, and 4 bases stayed unmatched. CDR3 nucleotides: TGTGCCAGCAGTTACTCCACGGGAGGGATCTACAATGAGCAGTTCTCC. This translates into CASSYSTGGIYNEQFS.

This clonotype has ten or more counts. The chain joins TRBV5-1 to TRBJ2-5, with 9 bases that match TRBD2. CDR3 length: 14 amino acids. The germline gives CDR1 SGHRS, CDR2 YFSETQ. Trimming at V came to 2 bases and at J to 2 bases, leaving 1 base not matched to a gene. The CDR3 sequence: CASSFAGGQETQYF. CDR3 sequence (DNA): TGCGCCAGCAGCTTCGCGGGAGGGCAAGAGACCCAGTACTTC.

The DNA for the CDR3 is TGTGCCAGCAGTGGATCACAGGGGGCTTTAGGTGAGCAGTTCTTC. This gives the protein CASSGSQGALGEQFF. The chain carries TRBV2 and TRBJ2-1; 9 bases map to TRBD1. Germline lookup yields CDR1 SNHLY and CDR2 FYNNEI. This CDR3 region has 15 residues. V dropped 4 bases and J dropped 9; count of bases not matched to a gene: 10.

This clonotype was counted ten times or more. J is TRBJ2-5 and V is TRBV7-9; possible D gene TRBD2, 6 bases. This CDR3 has 16 residues. CDR1 is SEHNR and CDR2 is FQNEAQ in the germline V gene (reference sequence). Between the trimmed V and J ends, which lost 5 bases and 4 bases, there was a span of 20 bases. The CDR3 DNA is TGTGCCAGCAGCACCAACCCCACTAGCCGGTTAGAGACCCAGTACTTC. Translation gives CASSTNPTSRLETQYF.

This clonotype was detected many times. V is TRBV7-9 and J is TRBJ2-5; a possible D gene is TRBD1 (5 bases). This CDR3 has 14 residues. CDR1 is SEHNR and CDR2 is FQNEAQ in the germline V gene (reference sequence). Trimming took off 4 bases at V and 5 bases at J, with 14 bases between the two ends. The chain's CDR3 is CASSSRVAGETQYF. CDR3 coding DNA: TGTGCCAGCAGCTCCAGGGTGGCAGGGGAGACCCAGTACTTC.

This clonotype was observed at least ten times. The V gene is TRBV15, the J gene TRBJ1-3; tentatively, D is TRBD1 (5 bases). V shed 1 base and J shed 2 bases, with 9 bases lying between them. The V gene's germline CDR1 is LNHNV and CDR2 YYDKDF (reference sequence). The CDR3 length is 15 residues. The CDR3 DNA reads TGTGCCACCAGCAGAGGCCCAGGGACTGGAAACACCATATATTTT. This translates into CATSRGPGTGNTIYF. Variable domain in full (rest from reference TRBV15 and TRBJ1-3): DAMVIQNPRYQVTQFGKPVTLSCSQTLNHNVMYWYQQKSSQAPKLLFHYYDKDFNNEADTPDNFQSRRPNTSFCFLDIRSPGLGDTAMYLCATSRGPGTGNTIYFGEGSWLTVV.

This clonotype was recorded at least ten times. For the CDR3, the DNA is TGTGCCAGCAGCTTAGACTCCCGGGGGGAGCAGTACTTC. Translating it yields CASSLDSRGEQYF. The rearrangement uses TRBV11-2 and TRBJ2-7, with a weak D call TRBD2 (6 bases). Trimming cost V 0 bases and J 7 bases, with 10 bases left between them. CDR1 is SGHAT and CDR2 is FQNNGV in the germline V gene. This CDR3 region has 13 residues.

This clonotype was counted many times. The V call is TRBV12-3 or TRBV12-4, the J call TRBJ2-1; 9 bases line up with TRBD2. V was pared by 7 bases and J by 4 bases, with 8 bases of the junction left unmatched. The CDR3 spans 15 residues. This CDR3 reads CASTDGLAPYNEQFF. The CDR3 region has the DNA TGTGCCAGCACCGACGGACTAGCGCCTTACAATGAGCAGTTCTTC.

The chain couples TRBV6-1 to TRBJ2-7; 7 bases match TRBD1. The CDR3 covers 14 residues. V was clipped by 4 bases and J by 7 bases; unmatched bases: 10. Germline loops: CDR1 MNHNS, CDR2 SASEGT. CDR3 residues: CASSADRVVGEQYF. For the CDR3, the DNA is TGTGCCAGCAGTGCAGACAGGGTGGTGGGTGAGCAGTACTTC.

Notes on this clonotype: A much larger clone is a single base away; this may be a read error. The V call is TRBV2, the J call TRBJ2-1, with TRBD2 matching 8 bases. Germline V CDR1 and CDR2: SNHLY, FYNNEI. The CDR3 length is 15 residues. The DNA of the CDR3 is TGTGCCAGCAGTGAAGATTTAGCGGGGAACAATAAGCAGTTCTTC. Amino acids: CASSEDLAGNNKQFF.